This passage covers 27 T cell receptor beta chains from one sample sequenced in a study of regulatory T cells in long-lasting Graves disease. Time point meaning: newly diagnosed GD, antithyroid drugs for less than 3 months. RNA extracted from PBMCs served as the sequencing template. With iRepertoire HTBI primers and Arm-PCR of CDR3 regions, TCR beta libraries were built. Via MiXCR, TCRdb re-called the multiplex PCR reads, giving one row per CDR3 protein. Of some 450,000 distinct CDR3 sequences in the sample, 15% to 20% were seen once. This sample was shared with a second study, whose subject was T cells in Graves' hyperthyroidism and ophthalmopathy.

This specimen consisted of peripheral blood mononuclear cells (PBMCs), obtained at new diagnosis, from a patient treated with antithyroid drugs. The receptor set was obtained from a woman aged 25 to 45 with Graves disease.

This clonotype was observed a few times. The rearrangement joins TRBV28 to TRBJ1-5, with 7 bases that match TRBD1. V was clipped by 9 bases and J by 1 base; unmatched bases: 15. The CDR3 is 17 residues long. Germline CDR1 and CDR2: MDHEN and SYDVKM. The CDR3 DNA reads TGTGCCAGTTGGGAACAGACAGGGCAGGCCAGCAATCAGCCCCAGCATTTT. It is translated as CASWEQTGQASNQPQHF.

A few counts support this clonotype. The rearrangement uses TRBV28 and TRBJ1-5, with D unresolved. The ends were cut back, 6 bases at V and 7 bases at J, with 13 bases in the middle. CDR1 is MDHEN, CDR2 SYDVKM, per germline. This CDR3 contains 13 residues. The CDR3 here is CASRTSQGQPQHF. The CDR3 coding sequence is TGTGCCAGCAGGACCTCCCAAGGCCAGCCCCAGCATTTT.

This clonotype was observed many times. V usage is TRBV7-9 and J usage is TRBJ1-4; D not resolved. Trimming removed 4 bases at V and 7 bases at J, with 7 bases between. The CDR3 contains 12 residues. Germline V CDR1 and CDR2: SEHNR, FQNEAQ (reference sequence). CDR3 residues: CASSSGSEKLFF. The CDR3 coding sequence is TGTGCCAGCAGCTCCGGGTCTGAAAAACTGTTTTTT.

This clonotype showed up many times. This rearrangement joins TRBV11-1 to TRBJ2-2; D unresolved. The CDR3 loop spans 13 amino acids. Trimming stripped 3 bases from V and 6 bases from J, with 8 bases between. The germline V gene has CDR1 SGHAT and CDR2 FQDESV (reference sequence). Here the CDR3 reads CASSLFNSGELFF. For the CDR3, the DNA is TGTGCCAGCAGCTTGTTCAACTCCGGGGAGCTGTTTTTT.

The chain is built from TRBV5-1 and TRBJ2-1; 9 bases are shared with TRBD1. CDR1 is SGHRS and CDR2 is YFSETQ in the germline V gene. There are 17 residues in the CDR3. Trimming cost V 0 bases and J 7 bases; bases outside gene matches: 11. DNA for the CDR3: TGCGCCAGCAGCTTGGCTATGGGGACAGGGTCGTGGAATGAGCAGTTCTTC. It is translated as CASSLAMGTGSWNEQFF.

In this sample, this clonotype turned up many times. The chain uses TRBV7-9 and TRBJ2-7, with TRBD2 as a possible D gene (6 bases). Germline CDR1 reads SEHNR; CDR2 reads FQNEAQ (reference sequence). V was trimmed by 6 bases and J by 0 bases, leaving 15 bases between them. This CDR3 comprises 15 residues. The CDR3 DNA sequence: TGTGCCAGCAGTTTATGGAGGGGTAGCTCCTACGAGCAGTACTTC. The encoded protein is CASSLWRGSSYEQYF.

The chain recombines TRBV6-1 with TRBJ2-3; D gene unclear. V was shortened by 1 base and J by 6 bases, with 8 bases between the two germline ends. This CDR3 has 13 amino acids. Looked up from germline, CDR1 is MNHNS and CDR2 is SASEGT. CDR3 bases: TGTGCCAGCAGTGAAGGCCTCCGGGATACGCAGTATTTT. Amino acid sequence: CASSEGLRDTQYF.

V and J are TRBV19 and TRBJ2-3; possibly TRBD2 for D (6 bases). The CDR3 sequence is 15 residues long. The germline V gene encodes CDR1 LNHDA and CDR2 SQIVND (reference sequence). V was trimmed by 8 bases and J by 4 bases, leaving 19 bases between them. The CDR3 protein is CASRGEADGSDTQYF. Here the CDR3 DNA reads TGTGCCAGTCGCGGGGAAGCCGACGGATCAGATACGCAGTATTTT. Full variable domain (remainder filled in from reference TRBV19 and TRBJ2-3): DGGITQSPKYLFRKEGQNVTLSCEQNLNHDAMYWYRQDPGQGLRLIYYSQIVNDFQKGDIAEGYSVSREKKESFPLTVTSAQKNPTAFYLCASRGEADGSDTQYFGPGTRLTVL.

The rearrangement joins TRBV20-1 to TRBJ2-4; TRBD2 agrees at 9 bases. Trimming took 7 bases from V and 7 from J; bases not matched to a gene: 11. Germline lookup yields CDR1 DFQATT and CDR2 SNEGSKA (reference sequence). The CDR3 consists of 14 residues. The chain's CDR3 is CSVPIGREGNIQYF. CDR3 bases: TGCAGTGTACCGATCGGGCGGGAGGGTAACATTCAGTACTTC.

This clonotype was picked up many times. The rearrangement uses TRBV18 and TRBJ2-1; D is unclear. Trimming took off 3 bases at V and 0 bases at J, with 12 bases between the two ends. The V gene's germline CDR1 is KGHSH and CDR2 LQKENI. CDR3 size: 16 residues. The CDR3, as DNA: TGTGCCAGCTCACCCGGAGCACCGAGCTCCTACAATGAGCAGTTCTTC. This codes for CASSPGAPSSYNEQFF. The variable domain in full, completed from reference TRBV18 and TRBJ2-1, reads NAGVMQNPRHLVRRRGQEARLRCSPMKGHSHVYWYRQLPEEGLKFMVYLQKENIIDESGMPKERFSAEFPKEGPSILRIQQVVRGDSAAYFCASSPGAPSSYNEQFFGPGTRLTVL.

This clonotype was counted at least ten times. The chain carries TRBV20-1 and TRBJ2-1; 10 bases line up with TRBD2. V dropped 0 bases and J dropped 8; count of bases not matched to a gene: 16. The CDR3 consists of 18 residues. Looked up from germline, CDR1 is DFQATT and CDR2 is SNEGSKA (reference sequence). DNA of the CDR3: TGCAGTGCTAGAGATTTAGCCAACCTAGCGGGAGCACGGGATGAGCAGTTCTTC. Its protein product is CSARDLANLAGARDEQFF.

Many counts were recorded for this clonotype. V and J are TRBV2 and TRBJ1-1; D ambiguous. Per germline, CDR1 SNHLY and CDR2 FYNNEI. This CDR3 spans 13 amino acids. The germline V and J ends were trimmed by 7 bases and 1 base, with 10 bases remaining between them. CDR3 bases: TGTGCCAGCACCATGACGGGGAACACTGAAGCTTTCTTT. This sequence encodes CASTMTGNTEAFF.

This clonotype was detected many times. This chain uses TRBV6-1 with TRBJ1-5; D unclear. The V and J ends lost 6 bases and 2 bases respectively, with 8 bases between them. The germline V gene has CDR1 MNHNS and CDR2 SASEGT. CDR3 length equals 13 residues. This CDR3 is CASRQVGNQPQHF. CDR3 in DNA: TGTGCCAGCAGGCAGGTTGGCAATCAGCCCCAGCATTTT.

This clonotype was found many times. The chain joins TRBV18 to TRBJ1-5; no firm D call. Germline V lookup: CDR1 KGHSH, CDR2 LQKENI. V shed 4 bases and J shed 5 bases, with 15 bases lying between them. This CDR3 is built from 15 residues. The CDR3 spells CASSRRARRDQPQHF. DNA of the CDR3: TGTGCCAGCTCACGGCGGGCCAGGCGGGATCAGCCCCAGCATTTT.

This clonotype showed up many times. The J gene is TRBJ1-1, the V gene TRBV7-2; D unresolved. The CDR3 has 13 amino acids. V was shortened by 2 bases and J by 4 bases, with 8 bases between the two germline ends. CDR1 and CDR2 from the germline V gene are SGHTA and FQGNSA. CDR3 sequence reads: CASSLKGSTEAFF. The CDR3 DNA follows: TGTGCCAGCAGCTTAAAGGGATCCACTGAAGCTTTCTTT. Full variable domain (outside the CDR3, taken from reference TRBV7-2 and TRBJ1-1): GAGVSQSPSNKVTEKGKDVELRCDPISGHTALYWYRQSLGQGLEFLIYFQGNSAPDKSGLPSDRFSAERTGGSVSTLTIQRTQQEDSAVYLCASSLKGSTEAFFGQGTRLTVV.

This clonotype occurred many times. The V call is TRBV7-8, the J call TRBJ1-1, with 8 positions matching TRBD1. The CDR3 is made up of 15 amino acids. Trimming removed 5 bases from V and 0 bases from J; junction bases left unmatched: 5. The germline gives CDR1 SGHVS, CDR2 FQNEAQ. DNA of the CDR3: TGTGCCAGCAGCGCACCGGACAGGGTGAACACTGAAGCTTTCTTT. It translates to CASSAPDRVNTEAFF.

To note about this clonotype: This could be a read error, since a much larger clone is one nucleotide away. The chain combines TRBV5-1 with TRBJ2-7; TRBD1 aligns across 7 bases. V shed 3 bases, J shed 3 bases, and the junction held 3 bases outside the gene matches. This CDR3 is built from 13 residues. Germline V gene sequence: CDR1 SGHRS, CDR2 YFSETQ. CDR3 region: CASSWGQNYEQYF. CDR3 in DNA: TGCGCCAGCAGCTGGGGACAGAACTACGAGCAGTACTTC. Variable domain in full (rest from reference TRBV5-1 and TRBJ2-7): KAGVTQTPRYLIKTRGQQVTLSCSPISGHRSVSWYQQTPGQGLQFLFEYFSETQRNKGNFPGRFSGRQFSNSRSEMNVSTLELGDSALYLCASSWGQNYEQYFGPGTRLTVT.

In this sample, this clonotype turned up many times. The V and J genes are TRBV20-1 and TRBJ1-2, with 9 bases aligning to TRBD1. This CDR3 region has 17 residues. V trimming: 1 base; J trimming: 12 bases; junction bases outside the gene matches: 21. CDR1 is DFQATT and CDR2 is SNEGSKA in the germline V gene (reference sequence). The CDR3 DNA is TGCAGTGCTAGAGGCCTTCGAGACGTCCCGGGACAGGGTCGAAACACCTTC. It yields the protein CSARGLRDVPGQGRNTF.

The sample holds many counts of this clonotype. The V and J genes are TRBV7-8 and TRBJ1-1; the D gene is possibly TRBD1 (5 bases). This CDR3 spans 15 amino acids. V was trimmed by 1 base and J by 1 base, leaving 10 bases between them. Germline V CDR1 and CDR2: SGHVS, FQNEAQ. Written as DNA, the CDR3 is TGTGCCAGCAGCTTAGGGATAAGGGGGAACACTGAAGCTTTCTTT. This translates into CASSLGIRGNTEAFF. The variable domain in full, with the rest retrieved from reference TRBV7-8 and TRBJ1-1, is GAGVSQSPRYKVAKRGQDVALRCDPISGHVSLFWYQQALGQGPEFLTYFQNEAQLDKSGLPSDRFFAERPEGSVSTLKIQRTQQEDSAVYLCASSLGIRGNTEAFFGQGTRLTVV.

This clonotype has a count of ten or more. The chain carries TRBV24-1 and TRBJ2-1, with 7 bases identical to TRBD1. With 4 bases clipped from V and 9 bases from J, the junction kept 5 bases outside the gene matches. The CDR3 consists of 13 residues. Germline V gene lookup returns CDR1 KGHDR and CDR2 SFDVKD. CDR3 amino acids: CATSEPTGIEQFF. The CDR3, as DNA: TGTGCCACCAGTGAGCCGACAGGGATTGAGCAGTTCTTC.

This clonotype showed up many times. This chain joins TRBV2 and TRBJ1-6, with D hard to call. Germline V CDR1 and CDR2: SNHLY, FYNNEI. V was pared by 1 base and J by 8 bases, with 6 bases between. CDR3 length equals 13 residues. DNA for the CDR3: TGTGCCAGCAGTGAAGACGGTTATTCACCCCTCCACTTT. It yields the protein CASSEDGYSPLHF. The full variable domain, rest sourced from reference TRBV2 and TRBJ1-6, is EPEVTQTPSHQVTQMGQEVILRCVPISNHLYFYWYRQILGQKVEFLVSFYNNEISEKSEIFDDQFSVERPDGSNFTLKIRSTKLEDSAMYFCASSEDGYSPLHFGNGTRLTVT.

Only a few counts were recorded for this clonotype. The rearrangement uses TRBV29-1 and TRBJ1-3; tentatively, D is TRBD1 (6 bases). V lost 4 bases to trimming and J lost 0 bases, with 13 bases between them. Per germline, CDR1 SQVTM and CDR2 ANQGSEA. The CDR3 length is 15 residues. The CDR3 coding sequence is TGCAGCGTTGCTCCAGGGGCCTCCTCTGGAAACACCATATATTTT. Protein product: CSVAPGASSGNTIYF. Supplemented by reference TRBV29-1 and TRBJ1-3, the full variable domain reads SAVISQKPSRDICQRGTSLTIQCQVDSQVTMMFWYRQQPGQSLTLIATANQGSEATYESGFVIDKFPISRPNLTFSTLTVSNMSPEDSSIYLCSVAPGASSGNTIYFGEGSWLTVV.

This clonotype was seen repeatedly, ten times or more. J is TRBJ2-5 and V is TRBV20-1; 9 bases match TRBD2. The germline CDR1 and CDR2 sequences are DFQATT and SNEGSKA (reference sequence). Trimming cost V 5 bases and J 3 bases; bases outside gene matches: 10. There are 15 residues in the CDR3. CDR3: CSAEGRRLAEETQYF. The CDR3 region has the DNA TGCAGTGCTGAAGGGCGGCGACTAGCGGAAGAGACCCAGTACTTC.

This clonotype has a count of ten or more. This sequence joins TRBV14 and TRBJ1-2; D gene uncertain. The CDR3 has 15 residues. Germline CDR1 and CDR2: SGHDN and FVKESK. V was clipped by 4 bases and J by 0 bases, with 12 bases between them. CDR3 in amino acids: CASSPRRSPNYGYTF. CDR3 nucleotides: TGTGCCAGCAGCCCTAGACGGTCACCTAACTATGGCTACACCTTC.

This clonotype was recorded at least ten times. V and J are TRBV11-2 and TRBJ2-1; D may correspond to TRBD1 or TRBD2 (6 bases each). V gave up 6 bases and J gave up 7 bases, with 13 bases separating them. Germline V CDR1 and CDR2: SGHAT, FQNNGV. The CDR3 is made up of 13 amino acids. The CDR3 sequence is CASRKGGVNEQFF. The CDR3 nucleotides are TGTGCCAGCAGGAAGGGGGGAGTGAATGAGCAGTTCTTC. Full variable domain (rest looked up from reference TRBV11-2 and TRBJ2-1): EAGVAQSPRYKIIEKRQSVAFWCNPISGHATLYWYQQILGQGPKLLIQFQNNGVVDDSQLPKDRFSAERLKGVDSTLKIQPAKLEDSAVYLCASRKGGVNEQFFGPGTRLTVL.

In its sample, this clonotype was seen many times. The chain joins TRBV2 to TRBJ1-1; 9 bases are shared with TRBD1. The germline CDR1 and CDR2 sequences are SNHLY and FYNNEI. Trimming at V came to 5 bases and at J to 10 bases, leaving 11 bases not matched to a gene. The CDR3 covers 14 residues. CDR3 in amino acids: CASSMGQGQKGAFF. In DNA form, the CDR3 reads TGTGCCAGCAGTATGGGACAGGGTCAAAAAGGAGCTTTCTTT. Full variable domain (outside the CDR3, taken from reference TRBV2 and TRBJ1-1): EPEVTQTPSHQVTQMGQEVILRCVPISNHLYFYWYRQILGQKVEFLVSFYNNEISEKSEIFDDQFSVERPDGSNFTLKIRSTKLEDSAMYFCASSMGQGQKGAFFGQGTRLTVV.

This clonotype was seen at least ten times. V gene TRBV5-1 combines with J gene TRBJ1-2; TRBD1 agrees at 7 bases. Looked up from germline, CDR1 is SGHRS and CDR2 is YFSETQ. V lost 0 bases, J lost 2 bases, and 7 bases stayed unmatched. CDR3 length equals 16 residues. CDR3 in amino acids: CASSLVSGDRNYGYTF. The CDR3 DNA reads TGCGCCAGCAGCTTGGTATCAGGGGACAGAAACTATGGCTACACCTTC.